The clone carrying this T cell receptor beta chain was found a few times. The target antigen is unknown. The entry originates in a study of vaccination effects on CD4 cells after COVID-19. Study-wide context: A couple of convalescent donors provided samples 16 days and one week before vaccination. Study-wide points: Long after vaccination, the clones induced by infection and by vaccine shrank markedly in size.

TCRdb's table, derived via immunoSEQ multiplex PCR, lists solely in-frame clones and lacks some. Among about 45,000 clones, 60% to 75% were seen once, and the ten largest hold 25% to 35%. Germline V CDR1 and CDR2: SNHLY, FYNNEI. V lost 7 bases to trimming and J lost 3 bases, with 10 bases between them. This CDR3 has 13 residues. Expansion with viral peptide pools was applied to antigen-specific CD4+ T cells by the ViraFEST assay prior to sequencing. Scientists isolated CD4+ T cells after a roughly ten-day culture period ended. Sometime from March through December 2020, the person acquired a SARS-CoV-2 infection that PCR confirmed. The researchers cultured fewer than 2.5 million PBMC per well with 7.5 to 10 IU/ml IL-2 and approximately 9.9 ug/ml peptides. Half-medium changes using IL-2 medium occurred on days 3 and 7.

J is TRBJ1-5 and V is TRBV2, with a weak D call TRBD1 (6 bases). The source of this sequence is a human donor who had a prior SARS-CoV-2 infection. The sample in question was CD4+ T cells from PBMCs cultured with a peptide pool, obtained before COVID-19 vaccination. The CDR3 loop is CASNGQFNQPQHF. The DNA of the CDR3 is TGTGCCAGCAACGGACAGTTCAATCAGCCCCAGCATTTT.